The 3 T cell receptor beta chains below were found in one sample sequenced in a study of blood T cell repertoires in COVID-19. Some clones are missing from TCRdb's copy, which holds only in-frame ones; the method was immunoSEQ multiplex PCR. The sample shows about 360,000 clones, 70% to 90% of them seen only once. Sequenced: peripheral blood. The receptors were gathered from a human donor in a cohort sampled during active COVID-19.

The rearrangement joins TRBV6-1 to TRBJ2-1, with 11 bases aligning to TRBD2. V lost 3 bases to trimming and J lost 4 bases; unmatched junction nucleotides: 2. Germline V CDR1 and CDR2: MNHNS, SASEGT. This CDR3 is 15 amino acids long. Written as DNA, the CDR3 is TGTGCCAGCAGTGAGACTAGCGGGAATTACAATGAGCAGTTCTTC. Protein sequence: CASSETSGNYNEQFF.

J is TRBJ1-6 and V is TRBV10-2; 10 bases align to TRBD1. CDR1 WSHSY and CDR2 SAAADI come from the germline V gene. This CDR3 comprises 14 residues. The V segment lost 2 bases and the J segment 10 bases; nucleotides outside the gene matches: 2. The CDR3 sequence is CASSEDRGQSPLHF. The CDR3 DNA reads TGCGCCAGCAGTGAGGACAGGGGGCAGTCACCCCTCCACTTT.

The V and J genes are TRBV29-1 and TRBJ2-5, with D possibly TRBD2 on 5 matching bases. V lost 6 bases and J 1 base, leaving 15 bases between the germline ends. The germline V gene encodes CDR1 SQVTM and CDR2 ANQGSEA. The CDR3 extends over 14 amino acids. The CDR3 is CSVTGSSRQETQYF. Here the CDR3 DNA reads TGCAGCGTGACGGGGTCTAGCCGCCAAGAGACCCAGTACTTC.